The 19 T cell receptor beta chains given below trace back to one sample, sequenced in a study of shared clonotypes between healthy human individuals. The method was immunoSEQ multiplex PCR; TCRdb's version includes in-frame clones alone and lacks a portion of them. The repertoire holds roughly 700,000 clones, roughly 70% seen once, with 1.7% in the top ten. Sequenced material: memory CD4+ T cells sorted from blood. The subset here: CD45RA-negative fraction. The receptors derive from a woman in her 30s in good health.

This clone was recorded only once. The chain employs TRBV7-8 and TRBJ1-1, with D tentatively TRBD1 (5 bases). This CDR3 comprises 15 residues. Germline CDR1 reads SGHVS; CDR2 reads FQNEAQ. Trimming shortened V by 5 bases and J by 1 base, and 14 bases separated the two germline ends. The CDR3: CASSPLGVKNTEAFF. CDR3 nucleotide sequence: TGTGCCAGCAGCCCGTTGGGGGTCAAGAACACTGAAGCTTTCTTT. The variable domain in full, completed from reference TRBV7-8 and TRBJ1-1, reads GAGVSQSPRYKVAKRGQDVALRCDPISGHVSLFWYQQALGQGPEFLTYFQNEAQLDKSGLPSDRFFAERPEGSVSTLKIQRTQQEDSAVYLCASSPLGVKNTEAFFGQGTRLTVV.

This clone was counted a single time. The chain recombines TRBV29-1 with TRBJ1-5; D gene unclear. The length of the CDR3 is 13 residues. Deletions cut 2 bases from V and 3 bases from J, with 8 bases between. Germline CDR1 SQVTM, CDR2 ANQGSEA. CDR3 coding DNA: TGCAGCGTTGAAACAGAGAACAATCAGCCCCAGCATTTT. Amino acid sequence: CSVETENNQPQHF.

The CDR3 sequence: CASIASLPTGQFF. The CDR3 DNA reads TGTGCCAGCATAGCGTCCCTTCCCACGGGGCAGTTCTTC. The rearrangement uses TRBV6-1 and TRBJ2-1, with D maybe TRBD2 (5 bases). Trimming removed 7 bases at V and 12 bases at J, with 19 bases between. The CDR3 runs 13 residues. Germline V gives CDR1 MNHNS, CDR2 SASEGT.

The genes are TRBV11-2 and TRBJ1-5; no clear D. Germline-derived CDR1 and CDR2 are SGHAT and FQNNGV. Trimming removed 2 bases at V and 4 bases at J, with 6 bases between. This CDR3 is built from 13 residues. The CDR3 loop reads CASSLQANQPQHF. For the CDR3, the DNA is TGTGCCAGCAGCTTACAGGCTAATCAGCCCCAGCATTTT.

The chain links TRBV9 to TRBJ2-7, with D unclear. This CDR3 is built from 12 residues. Germline CDR1 is SGDLS and CDR2 is YYNGEE. V gave up 0 bases and J gave up 6 bases, with 7 bases separating them. CDR3 coding DNA: TGTGCCAGCAGCGTAGAGGAGAGCGAGCAGTACTTC. It is translated as CASSVEESEQYF.

Concerning this clone: A much larger clone sits a single nucleotide away, making a read error possible. Other DNA sequences in the same sample also yield this CDR3. This chain connects TRBV2 to TRBJ2-5; D uncertain. Germline CDR1 reads SNHLY; CDR2 reads FYNNEI. V lost 5 bases, J lost 4 bases, and 5 bases lay in between. CDR3 size: 11 residues. The CDR3 region has the DNA TGTGCCAGCAGTTACGGAGAGACCCAGTACTTC. Protein product: CASSYGETQYF.

The chain joins TRBV20-1 to TRBJ2-1; no clear D. CDR1 and CDR2 from the germline V gene are DFQATT and SNEGSKA (reference sequence). CDR3 length: 10 residues. Trimming shortened V by 0 bases and J by 8 bases, and 2 bases separated the two germline ends. CDR3 sequence reads: CSAREDEQFF. For the CDR3, the DNA is TGCAGTGCTAGAGAGGATGAGCAGTTCTTC.

This sequence joins TRBV7-2 and TRBJ2-1, with 7 bases fitting TRBD2. CDR3 length: 16 residues. Germline V CDR1 and CDR2: SGHTA, FQGNSA. Trimming took 2 bases from V and 4 from J; bases not matched to a gene: 8. CDR3 nucleotide sequence: TGTGCCAGCAGCTTATATGGGAGGGAGAATTACAATGAGCAGTTCTTC. This codes for CASSLYGRENYNEQFF.

This clone appeared a single time. The chain combines TRBV10-3 with TRBJ1-1; a possible D gene is TRBD1 (5 bases). This CDR3 is built from 14 residues. Trimming took off 2 bases at V and 4 bases at J, with 11 bases between the two ends. Germline lookup yields CDR1 ENHRY and CDR2 SYGVKD. CDR3 amino acids: CAISEAGGTTEAFF. For the CDR3, the DNA is TGTGCCATCAGTGAGGCTGGGGGAACCACTGAAGCTTTCTTT.

To note about this clone: Other nucleotide sequences from this sample produce the same CDR3. CDR3 DNA: TGCGCCAGCAGCTTGAATAGCGGAGCCTACGAGCAGTACTTC. This translates into CASSLNSGAYEQYF. The rearrangement links TRBV5-1 to TRBJ2-7; D is perhaps TRBD2 (6 bases). The CDR3 contains 14 residues. Per the germline V gene, CDR1 is SGHRS and CDR2 is YFSETQ. V was trimmed by 1 base and J by 2 bases, leaving 10 bases between them.

J is TRBJ1-1 and V is TRBV28; TRBD1 aligns across 7 bases. V gave up 6 bases and J gave up 0 bases; unmatched junction bases: 7. Per the germline V gene, CDR1 is MDHEN and CDR2 is SYDVKM. This CDR3 is 15 amino acids long. This CDR3 is CASRFLGQVNTEAFF. CDR3 sequence (DNA): TGTGCCAGCAGATTCCTAGGACAGGTGAACACTGAAGCTTTCTTT.

This chain links TRBV6-5 with TRBJ2-7; D possibly uses TRBD1 or TRBD2 (5 bases each). CDR1 and CDR2 from the germline V gene are MNHEY and SVGAGI. The CDR3 is 14 residues long. Trimming pared 6 bases from V and 4 bases from J, leaving 16 bases between. The CDR3 nucleotides read TGTGCCAGCAGCTTGGGACCGGGGTTTTACGAGCAGTACTTC. Its protein is CASSLGPGFYEQYF.

The CDR3 coding sequence is TGTGCCAGCAGTTACGGGCGGGAACCCTCCTACAATGAGCAGTTCTTC. Amino acids: CASSYGREPSYNEQFF. This chain uses TRBV6-5 with TRBJ2-1; D possibly corresponds to TRBD2 (6 bases). V lost 2 bases, J lost 0 bases, and 11 bases lay in between. The V gene's germline CDR1 is MNHEY and CDR2 SVGAGI. The CDR3 totals 16 residues.

The chain carries TRBV7-2 and TRBJ1-5; TRBD1 matches at 7 bases. The V gene's germline CDR1 is SGHTA and CDR2 FQGNSA. This CDR3 has 13 amino acids. V shed 2 bases, J shed 7 bases, and the junction held 2 bases outside the gene matches. Written as DNA, the CDR3 is TGTGCCAGCAGCTTACACAGGGGACAGCCCCAGCATTTT. Its translation: CASSLHRGQPQHF. Variable domain in full (rest from reference TRBV7-2 and TRBJ1-5): GAGVSQSPSNKVTEKGKDVELRCDPISGHTALYWYRQSLGQGLEFLIYFQGNSAPDKSGLPSDRFSAERTGGSVSTLTIQRTQQEDSAVYLCASSLHRGQPQHFGDGTRLSIL.

The J gene is TRBJ2-5, the V gene TRBV18; 8 bases agree with TRBD1. The CDR3 totals 16 residues. Germline values: CDR1 KGHSH, CDR2 LQKENI. V lost 3 bases and J lost 2; bases outside the gene matches: 8. DNA of the CDR3: TGTGCCAGCTCACCGCGGATCGGACAGGGACAAGAGACCCAGTACTTC. Its protein product is CASSPRIGQGQETQYF.

The gene calls are TRBV5-1 and TRBJ2-2, with 8 bases matching TRBD1. CDR3 length equals 17 residues. V dropped 0 bases and J dropped 1; count of bases not matched to a gene: 5. CDR1 and CDR2 from the germline V gene are SGHRS and YFSETQ. The CDR3 DNA reads as TGCGCCAGCAGCTTGGGACCCGGGACAGGGAACACCGGGGAGCTGTTTTTT. Amino acids: CASSLGPGTGNTGELFF.

The V call is TRBV7-3, the J call TRBJ2-2, with 8 bases fitting TRBD2. V was pared by 3 bases and J by 4 bases, with 4 bases of the junction left unmatched. CDR1 is SGHTA and CDR2 is FQGTGA in the germline V gene. CDR3 length: 15 residues. The CDR3 reads CASSFYLAGTGELFF. CDR3 nucleotide sequence: TGTGCCAGCAGCTTCTATCTAGCGGGCACCGGGGAGCTGTTTTTT. Complete variable domain (other parts from reference TRBV7-3 and TRBJ2-2): GAGVSQTPSNKVTEKGKYVELRCDPISGHTALYWYRQSLGQGPEFLIYFQGTGAADDSGLPNDRFFAVRPEGSVSTLKIQRTERGDSAVYLCASSFYLAGTGELFFGEGSRLTVL.

This sequence joins TRBV15 and TRBJ1-2; 7 nucleotides align to TRBD1. The V gene's germline CDR1 is LNHNV and CDR2 YYDKDF (reference sequence). Trimming took 3 bases from V and 3 from J; bases not matched to a gene: 7. The length of the CDR3 is 15 residues. The CDR3 region is CATSRETGAYYGYTF. Written as DNA, the CDR3 is TGTGCCACCAGCAGGGAAACAGGGGCTTACTATGGCTACACCTTC. Drawing the rest from reference TRBV15 and TRBJ1-2, the complete variable domain is DAMVIQNPRYQVTQFGKPVTLSCSQTLNHNVMYWYQQKSSQAPKLLFHYYDKDFNNEADTPDNFQSRRPNTSFCFLDIRSPGLGDTAMYLCATSRETGAYYGYTFGSGTRLTVV.

The V gene is TRBV7-6, the J gene TRBJ1-2; TRBD1 matches at 10 bases. Unmatched junction bases numbered 13, after V lost 5 bases and J lost 7 bases. CDR3 size: 16 residues. Germline CDR1 SGHVS, CDR2 FNYEAQ. DNA for the CDR3: TGTGCCAGCAGCGGCTCGTTGGGGACAGGGGACAGTGGCTACACCTTC. This codes for CASSGSLGTGDSGYTF.